The 28 T cell receptor beta chains reported below all come from one sample, sequenced in a study of T cells in Graves' hyperthyroidism and ophthalmopathy. Amplification yielded TCR beta CDR3 regions, with RNA transcripts as the source. The HTBI primer set served for first-round RT-PCR of the TCR CDR3. TCRdb recomputed calls from the multiplex PCR reads with MiXCR, one row per CDR3 protein. The table includes hundreds of thousands of distinct CDR3 sequences, 40% to 55% detected once. The sequenced sample consisted of peripheral blood or thyroid tissue (not recorded which). The receptors come from an adult man with Graves' disease, either hyperthyroidism or ophthalmopathy (not recorded which).

The chain carries TRBV7-9 and TRBJ1-2, with D hard to call. CDR3 size: 15 residues. V was trimmed by 6 bases and J by 2 bases, leaving 16 bases between them. CDR1 and CDR2 from the germline V gene are SEHNR and FQNEAQ (reference sequence). This chain's CDR3 is CASSLSWGANYGYTF. CDR3 bases: TGTGCCAGCAGTTTATCTTGGGGTGCGAACTATGGCTACACCTTC.

CDR3 sequence reads: CASSLVGTGSSSGYTF. CDR3 sequence (DNA): TGTGCCAGCAGCTTGGTGGGAACAGGGAGTAGTAGTGGCTACACCTTC. The V and J genes are TRBV9 and TRBJ1-2; TRBD1 might be the D (6 bases). The germline V and J ends were trimmed by 4 bases and 7 bases, with 23 bases remaining between them. Germline V lookup: CDR1 SGDLS, CDR2 YYNGEE. The CDR3 length is 16 residues.

This sequence joins TRBV11-2 and TRBJ1-2; 8 bases are shared with TRBD1. Germline lookup yields CDR1 SGHAT and CDR2 FQNNGV. The length of the CDR3 is 15 residues. V shed 4 bases, J shed 5 bases, and the junction held 9 bases outside the gene matches. The CDR3 loop is CASSSGRDRRYGYTF. CDR3 nucleotide sequence: TGTGCCAGCAGCTCAGGACGGGACAGGAGATATGGCTACACCTTC.

In its sample, this clonotype was seen many times. V is TRBV7-9 and J is TRBJ1-3; D may be TRBD1 (5 bases). V lost 1 base and J lost 0, with 7 bases in between. The germline V gene has CDR1 SEHNR and CDR2 FQNEAQ (reference sequence). This CDR3 has 15 residues. CDR3 coding DNA: TGTGCCAGCAGCTTAGGCGGGGGCTCTGGAAACACCATATATTTT. Its translation is CASSLGGGSGNTIYF. Full variable domain (rest looked up from reference TRBV7-9 and TRBJ1-3): DTGVSQNPRHKITKRGQNVTFRCDPISEHNRLYWYRQTLGQGPEFLTYFQNEAQLEKSRLLSDRFSAERPKGSFSTLEIQRTEQGDSAMYLCASSLGGGSGNTIYFGEGSWLTVV.

With regard to this clonotype: A much larger clonotype is one base distant, so this may be a read error. The chain carries TRBV7-9 and TRBJ1-2; D may be TRBD1 (5 bases). The V gene's germline CDR1 is SEHNR and CDR2 FQNEAQ (reference sequence). The CDR3 is made up of 14 amino acids. This chain's CDR3 is CASSTGRANHGYTF. For the CDR3, the DNA is TGTGCCAGCAGCACGGGACGTGCTAACCATGGCTACACCTTC.

This chain's CDR3 is CASSLGDNAGIETQYF. CDR3 sequence (DNA): TGCGCCAGCAGCCTAGGGGACAACGCGGGAATTGAGACCCAGTACTTC. The chain recombines TRBV4-1 with TRBJ2-5; D possibly uses TRBD1 or TRBD2 (6 bases each). The CDR3 consists of 16 residues. Trimming stripped 4 bases from V and 5 bases from J, with 20 bases between. The germline CDR1 and CDR2 sequences are MGHRA and YSYEKL.

In this sample, this clonotype turned up many times. The chain joins TRBV24-1 to TRBJ1-3; D call uncertain. Germline values: CDR1 KGHDR, CDR2 SFDVKD. Trimming took 5 bases from V and 0 from J, leaving 13 bases between them. The CDR3 runs 16 residues. CDR3 in amino acids: CATSVVVPSSGNTIYF. For the CDR3, the DNA is TGTGCCACCAGTGTGGTGGTCCCTAGCTCTGGAAACACCATATATTTT.

This clonotype was seen only a few times. The chain recombines TRBV5-1 with TRBJ2-2, with 9 bases matching TRBD2. The trim removed 1 base at V and 0 bases at J, leaving 1 base unmatched. Per the germline V gene, CDR1 is SGHRS and CDR2 is YFSETQ. This CDR3 has 16 residues. The CDR3 DNA is TGCGCCAGCAGCTTGCTAGCGGGATCGAACACCGGGGAGCTGTTTTTT. Its translation is CASSLLAGSNTGELFF.

On this clonotype: A much larger clone differs by one base, so this may be a read error. No conserved phenylalanine or tryptophan is present at the end of the CDR3, so a read error is the likely explanation. This rearrangement joins TRBV7-9 to TRBJ1-6; 9 bases line up with TRBD1. This CDR3 has 15 amino acids. CDR1 is SEHNR, CDR2 FQNEAQ, per germline (reference sequence). Trimming removed 6 bases from V and 7 bases from J; junction bases left unmatched: 7. The CDR3 region is CASSSDRGWNSPLHS. The CDR3 nucleotides read TGTGCCAGCAGTTCCGACAGGGGGTGGAATTCACCCCTCCACTCT.

This clonotype showed up many times. The chain links TRBV15 to TRBJ1-2, with D perhaps matching TRBD1 (5 bases). Germline values: CDR1 LNHNV, CDR2 YYDKDF (reference sequence). The V gene lost 3 bases and the J gene lost 4 bases, with 15 bases spanning the gap. This CDR3 comprises 15 residues. CDR3 in amino acids: CATSRGDGGFYGYTF. CDR3 in DNA: TGTGCCACCAGCAGGGGGGACGGTGGGTTCTATGGCTACACCTTC. Full variable domain (rest looked up from reference TRBV15 and TRBJ1-2): DAMVIQNPRYQVTQFGKPVTLSCSQTLNHNVMYWYQQKSSQAPKLLFHYYDKDFNNEADTPDNFQSRRPNTSFCFLDIRSPGLGDTAMYLCATSRGDGGFYGYTFGSGTRLTVV.

On this clonotype itself: A much larger clonotype is one base distant, so this may be a read error. This chain uses TRBV20-1 with TRBJ2-5; TRBD2 aligns across 10 bases. Germline V gene lookup returns CDR1 DFQATT and CDR2 SNEGSKA (reference sequence). The CDR3 runs to 15 residues. V shed 6 bases, J shed 3 bases, and the junction held 10 bases outside the gene matches. The CDR3 spells CSAEGAGGIKETQYF. The CDR3 nucleotides are TGCAGTGCCGAAGGAGCGGGAGGGATCAAAGAGACCCAGTACTTC.

This clonotype was seen repeatedly, ten times or more. The V gene is TRBV2, the J gene TRBJ1-2; D unclear. The V gene lost 6 bases and the J gene lost 8 bases, with 19 bases spanning the gap. This CDR3 region has 14 residues. Germline loops: CDR1 SNHLY, CDR2 FYNNEI. The CDR3 nucleotides are TGTGCCAGCAGAGTTGATGGCACGATGGGAGGCTACACCTTC. Its protein is CASRVDGTMGGYTF.

A note on this clonotype: At one end the junction does not follow the germline gene, possibly because of a read error. This chain links TRBV7-2 with TRBJ1-6; unclear D gene. CDR1 and CDR2 from the germline V gene are SGHTA and FQGNSA. This CDR3 is built from 12 residues. The CDR3 region has the DNA TGTGCCAGCAGCCCGGACTCCGCGTCCCTCCACTTC. Its protein is CASSPDSASLHF.

The table lists this clonotype with a few counts. This chain uses TRBV15 with TRBJ2-1, with D possibly being TRBD1 (5 bases). Germline V gives CDR1 LNHNV, CDR2 YYDKDF (reference sequence). The CDR3 is 12 amino acids. Trimming removed 1 base at V and 8 bases at J, with 6 bases between. The CDR3 DNA follows: TGTGCCACCAGCAGAGTGGGGCATGAGCAGTTCTTC. Translation: CATSRVGHEQFF.

This clonotype was seen repeatedly, ten times or more. V is TRBV6-1 and J is TRBJ2-5; D uncertain. Germline CDR1 is MNHNS and CDR2 is SASEGT. Trimming left V 1 base short and J 3 bases short, with 9 bases between. The CDR3 is 14 residues long. CDR3 nucleotide sequence: TGTGCCAGCAGTGAAGGCTTTAGGGAAGAGACCCAGTACTTC. It codes for CASSEGFREETQYF.

The gene calls are TRBV24-1 and TRBJ2-2; D possibly matches TRBD1 or TRBD2 (5 bases each). The germline V gene encodes CDR1 KGHDR and CDR2 SFDVKD. This CDR3 has 14 residues. V lost 4 bases, J lost 7 bases, and 12 bases lay in between. CDR3 amino acids: CATSDSLRGGELFF. In DNA form, the CDR3 reads TGTGCCACCAGTGACAGCCTGAGGGGCGGGGAGCTGTTTTTT.

The V call is TRBV7-2, the J call TRBJ1-5, with 7 bases matching TRBD1. This CDR3 spans 15 amino acids. Trimming took 6 bases from V and 3 from J; bases not matched to a gene: 8. Germline CDR1 is SGHTA and CDR2 is FQGNSA. The DNA for the CDR3 is TGTGCCAGCAGTCGAAGGACAGGACCCAATCAGCCCCAGCATTTT. It yields the protein CASSRRTGPNQPQHF.

Only a few counts were recorded for this clonotype. The chain links TRBV11-2 to TRBJ2-2; D is uncertain. With 3 bases removed from V and 4 bases from J, the gap between germline ends came to 15 bases. This CDR3 has 16 amino acids. Germline CDR1 reads SGHAT; CDR2 reads FQNNGV. CDR3 nucleotides: TGTGCCAGCAGCTTTGGAAGCACACCGTCCACCGGGGAGCTGTTTTTT. Its protein is CASSFGSTPSTGELFF.

The chain uses TRBV29-1 and TRBJ1-1; no reliable D call. This CDR3 has 11 amino acids. Germline CDR1 SQVTM, CDR2 ANQGSEA. Trimming shortened V by 8 bases and J by 1 base, and 8 bases separated the two germline ends. The DNA of the CDR3 is TGCAGCTTAGCCGGGAACACTGAAGCTTTCTTT. It specifies CSLAGNTEAFF.

This chain joins TRBV7-2 and TRBJ1-5, with 8 bases matching TRBD1. Germline V CDR1 and CDR2: SGHTA, FQGNSA. This CDR3 contains 14 residues. The V segment lost 8 bases and the J segment 9 bases; nucleotides outside the gene matches: 12. The CDR3 loop is CASAQGRGQGPQHF. The DNA of the CDR3 is TGTGCCAGCGCCCAGGGCAGGGGGCAGGGGCCCCAGCATTTT.

This clonotype was observed at least ten times. The chain uses TRBV10-3 and TRBJ2-7, with TRBD2 identical over 11 bases. The J segment lost 3 bases and the V segment lost 4 bases, leaving 14 bases of the junction unmatched. CDR3 length equals 18 residues. The germline V gene has CDR1 ENHRY and CDR2 SYGVKD. CDR3 coding DNA: TGTGCCATCAGTGGTGGACTAGCGGGCAGGACACTACTCTACGAGCAGTACTTC. As protein: CAISGGLAGRTLLYEQYF.

This clonotype was observed many times. The chain is built from TRBV7-8 and TRBJ2-5; D gene unclear. There are 13 residues in the CDR3. V was shortened by 1 base and J by 4 bases, with 7 bases between the two germline ends. In germline, CDR1 is SGHVS, CDR2 FQNEAQ. CDR3 nucleotide sequence: TGTGCCAGCAGCTTAGACCGCAGAGAGACCCAGTACTTC. Amino acids: CASSLDRRETQYF.

The chain uses TRBV7-9 and TRBJ1-2; D is perhaps TRBD1 (5 bases). The CDR3 consists of 13 residues. CDR1 and CDR2 (germline): SEHNR, FQNEAQ (reference sequence). Trimming removed 3 bases from V and 4 bases from J, with 9 bases in between. The CDR3 DNA reads as TGTGCCAGCAGCTTCCGGGACGGCTATGGCTACACCTTC. Translating it yields CASSFRDGYGYTF.

On this clonotype itself: A read error is likely, as this CDR3 ends without the conserved phenylalanine or tryptophan. The rearrangement links TRBV25-1 to TRBJ1-1; 10 positions match TRBD1. CDR1 is MGHDK, CDR2 SYGVNS, per germline. With 0 bases clipped from V and 3 bases from J, the junction kept 4 bases outside the gene matches. The CDR3 runs to 16 residues. The CDR3 DNA reads TGTGCCAGCAGTGAATACTCCGGGACAGGGGACACTGAAGCTTTCCTT. Its protein product is CASSEYSGTGDTEAFL.

Details on this clonotype: This may come from a read error, since a much larger clone is one base off. The V call is TRBV24-1, the J call TRBJ2-5; D is uncertain. The CDR3 contains 13 residues. V lost 3 bases and J lost 5, with 9 bases in between. From germline, CDR1 is KGHDR and CDR2 SFDVKD. This CDR3 reads CATSDDSRETQYF. The CDR3 region has the DNA TGTGCCACCAGTGATGATAGTCGGGAGACCCAGTACTTC.

This clonotype showed up many times. The chain combines TRBV7-3 with TRBJ1-1, with 7 bases identical to TRBD1. This CDR3 contains 14 residues. Germline CDR1 reads SGHTA; CDR2 reads FQGTGA. Trimming took 4 bases from V and 1 from J; bases not matched to a gene: 3. This CDR3 is CASSYQGGNTEAFF. The DNA of the CDR3 is TGTGCCAGCAGCTATCAGGGGGGGAACACTGAAGCTTTCTTT.

The chain joins TRBV12-3 or TRBV12-4 to TRBJ2-2, with TRBD1 matching 7 bases. V shed 6 bases and J 0 bases; nucleotides not matched to a gene: 7. There are 16 residues in the CDR3. The CDR3 loop is CASSSYRGTNTGELFF. As DNA, the CDR3 is TGTGCCAGCAGCTCGTACAGGGGTACGAACACCGGGGAGCTGTTTTTT.

The table lists this clonotype with a few counts. The CDR3 DNA sequence: TGTGCCATCAGTGTCGGCCGGACAGGGTCGGGGGGCACTGAAGCTTTCTTT. This encodes CAISVGRTGSGGTEAFF. The chain recombines TRBV10-3 with TRBJ1-1; 8 nucleotides line up with TRBD1. V trimming: 4 bases; J trimming: 4 bases; junction bases outside the gene matches: 14. Germline V lookup: CDR1 ENHRY, CDR2 SYGVKD. CDR3 length equals 17 residues.